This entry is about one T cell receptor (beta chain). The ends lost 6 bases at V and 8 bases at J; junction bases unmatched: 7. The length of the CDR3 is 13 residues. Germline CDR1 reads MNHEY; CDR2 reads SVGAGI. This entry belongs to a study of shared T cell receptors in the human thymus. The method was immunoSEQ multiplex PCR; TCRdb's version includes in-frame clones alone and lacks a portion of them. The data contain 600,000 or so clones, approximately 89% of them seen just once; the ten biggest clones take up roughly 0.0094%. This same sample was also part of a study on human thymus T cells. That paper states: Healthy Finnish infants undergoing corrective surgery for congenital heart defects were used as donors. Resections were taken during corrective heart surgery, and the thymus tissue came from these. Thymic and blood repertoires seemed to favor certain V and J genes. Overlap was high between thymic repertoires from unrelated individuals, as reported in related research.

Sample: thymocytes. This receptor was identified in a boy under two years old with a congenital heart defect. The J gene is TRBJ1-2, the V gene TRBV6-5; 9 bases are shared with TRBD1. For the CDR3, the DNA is TGTGCCAGCAGAACAGGGGGCCGGAAAGGCTACACCTTC. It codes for CASRTGGRKGYTF.